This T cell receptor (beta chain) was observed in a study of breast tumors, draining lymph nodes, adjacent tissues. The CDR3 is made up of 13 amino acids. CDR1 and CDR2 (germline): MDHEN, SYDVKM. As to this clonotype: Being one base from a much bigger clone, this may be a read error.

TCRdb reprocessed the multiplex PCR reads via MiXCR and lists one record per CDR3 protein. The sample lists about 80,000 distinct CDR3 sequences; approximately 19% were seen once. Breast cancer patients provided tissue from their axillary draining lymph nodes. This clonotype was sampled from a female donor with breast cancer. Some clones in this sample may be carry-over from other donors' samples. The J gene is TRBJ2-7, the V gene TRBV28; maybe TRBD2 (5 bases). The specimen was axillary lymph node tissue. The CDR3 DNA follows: TGTGCCAGCAGTTATGGGAGTAAGTACGACCAGTACTTC. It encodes CASSYGSKYDQYF.